This TCR beta chain came from a study of cytomegalovirus exposure and HLA in healthy donors. Both 60 Vbeta primers and 13 Jbeta primers went into the PCR. Repertoires were generated with immunoSEQ multiplex PCR, while TCRdb's copy carries only in-frame clones and drops some. This table holds 90,000 to 120,000 clones, roughly 80% found once. Findings and limits, study-wide: Beyond CMV serostatus, there was no information to go on about immune exposure. In a later analysis, HLA-associated TCR beta chains were more clonally expanded than equally common others.

With 4 bases removed from V and 6 bases from J, the gap between germline ends came to 9 bases. Germline V lookup: CDR1 SNHLY, CDR2 FYNNEI. This CDR3 has 12 amino acids. As regards this clone: Its antigen is still unknown.

The clonotype was recovered from a man younger than 40 in good health and CMV-seronegative. The chain combines TRBV2 with TRBJ2-5; D call uncertain. The sequencing sample was made of PBMCs. CDR3 DNA: TGTGCCAGCAGTGGCACGAGAAAGACCCAGTACTTC. It yields the protein CASSGTRKTQYF.